The present T cell receptor (beta chain) was sequenced within a study of CD8 T cells in Susac syndrome. V lost 1 base and J lost 2; bases outside the gene matches: 9. Germline V gives CDR1 LNHNV, CDR2 YYDKDF (reference sequence). This CDR3 region has 17 residues. After extraction with the RNeasy kit, about 0.45 to 1 ug of the RNA was reverse transcribed using random hexamers. TCRdb re-called the immunoSEQ multiplex PCR reads with MiXCR, one entry per CDR3 protein. The repertoire holds about 290,000 distinct CDR3 sequences, with approximately 85% as singletons. Sequencing targeted TCR beta in T cells from blood (CD8+ and CD4+).

The TCR originated in a human donor with multiple sclerosis. Sequenced: CD8+ T cells from PBMCs. The rearrangement joins TRBV15 to TRBJ1-2, with 8 bases fitting TRBD1. CDR3 loop: CATSRGDRGLDNYGYTF. DNA of the CDR3: TGTGCCACCAGCAGAGGTGACAGGGGCCTGGACAACTATGGCTACACCTTC.